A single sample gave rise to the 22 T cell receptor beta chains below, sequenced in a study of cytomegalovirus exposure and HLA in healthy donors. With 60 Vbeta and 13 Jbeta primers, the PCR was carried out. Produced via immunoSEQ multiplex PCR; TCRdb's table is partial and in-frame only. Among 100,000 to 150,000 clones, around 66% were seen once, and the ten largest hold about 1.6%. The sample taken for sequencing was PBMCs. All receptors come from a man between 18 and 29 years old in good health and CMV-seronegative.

The CDR3 DNA reads TGTGCCAGCAGGTCAAGGACAGCTTCCTACGAGCAGTACTTC. It yields the protein CASRSRTASYEQYF. This sequence joins TRBV6-6 and TRBJ2-7; D might be TRBD1 (6 bases). There are 14 residues in the CDR3. Germline loops: CDR1 MNHNY, CDR2 SVGAGI (reference sequence). Trimming shortened V by 6 bases and J by 1 base, and 13 bases separated the two germline ends.

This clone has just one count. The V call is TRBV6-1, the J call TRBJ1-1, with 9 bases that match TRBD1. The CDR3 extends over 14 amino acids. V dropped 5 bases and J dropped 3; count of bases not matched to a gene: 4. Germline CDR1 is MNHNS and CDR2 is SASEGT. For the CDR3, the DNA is TGTGCCAGCAGTATACAGGGGGCTGACACTGAAGCTTTCTTT. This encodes CASSIQGADTEAFF.

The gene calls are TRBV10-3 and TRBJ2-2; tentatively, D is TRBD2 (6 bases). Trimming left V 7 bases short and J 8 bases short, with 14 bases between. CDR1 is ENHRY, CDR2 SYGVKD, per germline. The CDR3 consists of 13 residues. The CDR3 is CAIKGRGRGELFF. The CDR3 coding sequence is TGTGCCATCAAGGGGCGGGGCCGTGGGGAGCTGTTTTTT.

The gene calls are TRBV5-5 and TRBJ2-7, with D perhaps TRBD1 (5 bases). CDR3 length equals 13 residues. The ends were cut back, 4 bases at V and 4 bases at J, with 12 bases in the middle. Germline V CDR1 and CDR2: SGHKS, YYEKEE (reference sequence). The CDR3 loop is CASSNNAGYEQYF. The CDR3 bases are TGTGCCAGCAGCAACAACGCAGGGTACGAGCAGTACTTC.

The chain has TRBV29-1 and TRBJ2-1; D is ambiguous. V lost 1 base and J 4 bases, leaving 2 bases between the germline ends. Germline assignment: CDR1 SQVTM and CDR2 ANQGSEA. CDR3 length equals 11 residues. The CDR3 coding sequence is TGCAGCGTTGAAGTATACAATGAGCAGTTCTTC. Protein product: CSVEVYNEQFF.

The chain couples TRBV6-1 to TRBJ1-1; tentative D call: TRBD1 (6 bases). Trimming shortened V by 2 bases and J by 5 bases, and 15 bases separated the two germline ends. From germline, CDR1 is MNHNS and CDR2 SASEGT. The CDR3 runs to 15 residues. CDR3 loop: CASSEQGSRDTEAFF. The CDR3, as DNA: TGTGCCAGCAGTGAACAGGGGTCGAGGGATACTGAAGCTTTCTTT.

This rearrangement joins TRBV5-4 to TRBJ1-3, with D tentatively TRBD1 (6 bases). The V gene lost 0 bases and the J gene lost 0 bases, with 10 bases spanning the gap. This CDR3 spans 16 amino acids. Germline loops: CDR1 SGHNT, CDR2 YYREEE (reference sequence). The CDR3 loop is CASSLGQEVSGNTIYF. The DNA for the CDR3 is TGTGCCAGCAGCTTGGGACAGGAAGTCTCTGGAAACACCATATATTTT.

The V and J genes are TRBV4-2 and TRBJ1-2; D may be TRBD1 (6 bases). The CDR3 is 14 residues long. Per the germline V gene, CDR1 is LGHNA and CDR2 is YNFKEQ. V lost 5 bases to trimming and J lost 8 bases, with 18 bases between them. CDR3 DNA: TGTGCCAGCAGCGGACGAGCCAACAGGGACGGCTACACCTTC. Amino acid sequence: CASSGRANRDGYTF.

The chain's CDR3 is CASSQEGTSYEQYF. As DNA, the CDR3 is TGTGCCAGCAGCCAAGAAGGGACTAGCTACGAGCAGTACTTC. This chain connects TRBV4-2 to TRBJ2-5, with 8 bases matching TRBD2. The tail of the sequence fits TRBJ2-7 better, so the J call may be wrong. This CDR3 comprises 14 residues. From germline, CDR1 is LGHNA and CDR2 YNFKEQ.

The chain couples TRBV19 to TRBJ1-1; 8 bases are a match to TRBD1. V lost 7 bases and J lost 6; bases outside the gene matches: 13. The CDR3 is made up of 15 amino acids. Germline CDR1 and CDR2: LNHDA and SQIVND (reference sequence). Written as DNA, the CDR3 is TGTGCCAGTAATTCTGACAGGGGCCGAAAGGCTGAAGCTTTCTTT. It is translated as CASNSDRGRKAEAFF.

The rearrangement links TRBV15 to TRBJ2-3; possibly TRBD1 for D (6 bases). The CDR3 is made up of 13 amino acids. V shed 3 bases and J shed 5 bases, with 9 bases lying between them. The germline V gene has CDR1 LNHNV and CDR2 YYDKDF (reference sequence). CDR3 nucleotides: TGTGCCACCAGCAGGGCAGGGGTAGATACGCAGTATTTT. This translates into CATSRAGVDTQYF.

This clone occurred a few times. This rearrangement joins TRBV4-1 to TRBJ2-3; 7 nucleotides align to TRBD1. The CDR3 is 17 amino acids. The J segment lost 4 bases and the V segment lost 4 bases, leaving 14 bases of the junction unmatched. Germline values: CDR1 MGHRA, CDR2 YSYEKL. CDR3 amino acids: CASSRLPDRSMADTQYF. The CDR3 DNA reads TGCGCCAGCAGCCGACTCCCGGACAGGTCAATGGCAGATACGCAGTATTTT.

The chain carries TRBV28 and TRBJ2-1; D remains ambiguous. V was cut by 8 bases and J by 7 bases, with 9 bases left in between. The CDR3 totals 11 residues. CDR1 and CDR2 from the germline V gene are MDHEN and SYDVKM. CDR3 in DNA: TGTGCCAGCGGATGGCGGAATGAGCAGTTCTTC. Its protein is CASGWRNEQFF.

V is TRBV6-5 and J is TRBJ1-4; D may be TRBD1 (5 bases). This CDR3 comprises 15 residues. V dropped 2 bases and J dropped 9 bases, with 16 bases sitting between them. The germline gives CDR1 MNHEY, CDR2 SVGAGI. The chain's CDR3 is CASSYQGREAKKLFF. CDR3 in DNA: TGTGCCAGCAGTTACCAGGGCAGGGAAGCGAAAAAACTGTTTTTT.

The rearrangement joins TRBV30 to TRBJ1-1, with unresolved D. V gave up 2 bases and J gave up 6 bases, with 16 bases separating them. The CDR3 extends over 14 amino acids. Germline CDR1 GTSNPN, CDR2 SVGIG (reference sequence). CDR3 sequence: CAWSPLPVVAEAFF. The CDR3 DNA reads TGTGCCTGGAGTCCCCTTCCGGTCGTCGCTGAAGCTTTCTTT.

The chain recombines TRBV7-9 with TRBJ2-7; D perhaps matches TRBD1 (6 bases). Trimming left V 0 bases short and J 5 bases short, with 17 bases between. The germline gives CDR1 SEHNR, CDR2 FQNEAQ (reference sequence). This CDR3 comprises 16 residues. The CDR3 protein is CASSLAGGTGSNEQYF. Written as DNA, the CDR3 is TGTGCCAGCAGCTTAGCCGGCGGCACAGGGTCCAACGAGCAGTACTTC.

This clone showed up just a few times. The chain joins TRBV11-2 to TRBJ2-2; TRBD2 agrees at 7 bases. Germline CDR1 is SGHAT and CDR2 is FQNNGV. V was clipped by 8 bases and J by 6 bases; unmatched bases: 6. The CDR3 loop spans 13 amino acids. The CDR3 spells CASRWGGSGELFF. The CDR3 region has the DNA TGTGCCAGCCGGTGGGGGGGTTCCGGGGAGCTGTTTTTT.

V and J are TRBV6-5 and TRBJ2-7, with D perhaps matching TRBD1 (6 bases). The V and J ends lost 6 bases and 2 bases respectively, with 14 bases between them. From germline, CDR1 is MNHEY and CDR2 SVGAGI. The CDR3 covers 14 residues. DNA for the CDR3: TGTGCCAGCAGAACCTCGGGACAACCCTACGAGCAGTACTTC. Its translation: CASRTSGQPYEQYF.

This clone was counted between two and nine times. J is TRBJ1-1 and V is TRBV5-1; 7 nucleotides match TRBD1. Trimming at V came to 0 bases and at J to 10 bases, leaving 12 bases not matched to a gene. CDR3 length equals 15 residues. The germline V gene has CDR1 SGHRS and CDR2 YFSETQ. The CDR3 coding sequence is TGCGCCAGCAGCTTGGTAGGAGGGGGCGCAGGTGTAGCTTTCTTT. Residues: CASSLVGGGAGVAFF.

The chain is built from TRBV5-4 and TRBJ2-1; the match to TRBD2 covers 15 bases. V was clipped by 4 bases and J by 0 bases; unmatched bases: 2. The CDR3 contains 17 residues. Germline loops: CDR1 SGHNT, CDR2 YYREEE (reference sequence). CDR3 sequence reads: CASSTGLAGGSYNEQFF. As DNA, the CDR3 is TGTGCCAGCAGCACGGGACTAGCGGGAGGCTCCTACAATGAGCAGTTCTTC.

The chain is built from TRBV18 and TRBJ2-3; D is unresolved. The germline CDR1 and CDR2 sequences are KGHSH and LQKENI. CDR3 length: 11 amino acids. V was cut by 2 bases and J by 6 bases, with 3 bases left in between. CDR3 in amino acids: CASSPADTQYF. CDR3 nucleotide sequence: TGTGCCAGCTCACCAGCGGATACGCAGTATTTT.

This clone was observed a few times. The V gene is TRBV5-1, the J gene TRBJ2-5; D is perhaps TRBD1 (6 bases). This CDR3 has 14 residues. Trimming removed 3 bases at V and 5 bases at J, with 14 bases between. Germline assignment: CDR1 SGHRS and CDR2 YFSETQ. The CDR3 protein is CASSYRDMRETQYF. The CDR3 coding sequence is TGCGCCAGCAGCTACCGGGACATGAGGGAGACCCAGTACTTC.